This record looks at one T cell receptor (beta chain) sequence and its context. The antigen is not known. This record comes from a study of cytomegalovirus exposure and HLA in healthy donors. Findings and limits, study-wide: The listing of some 170 TCR beta chains classed them as cytomegalovirus-associated.

Trimming took 1 base from V and 0 from J; bases not matched to a gene: 6. The V gene's germline CDR1 is LNHDA and CDR2 SQIVND (reference sequence). The CDR3 sequence is 18 residues long. PCR primers comprised 60 Vbeta and 13 Jbeta primers. The assay was immunoSEQ multiplex PCR, and TCRdb's table has in-frame clones only and misses some. The data hold over 120,000 clones, with over 70% observed a single time. The sequence came from a man aged 35-49 years in good health and CMV-seronegative. Sequencing was done on a sample of PBMCs. The chain links TRBV19 to TRBJ2-1; 10 bases align to TRBD2. Written as DNA, the CDR3 is TGTGCCAGTAGTATAGCCAGCGGGGGGGACAGCTCCTACAATGAGCAGTTCTTC. It yields the protein CASSIASGGDSSYNEQFF.